This T cell receptor beta chain was profiled in a study of beta chain features in type 1 diabetes. Study information: Cell yields, gender and age were similar in healthy donors and patients.

Reverse transcription of all isolated RNA meant that expressed TCRB transcripts were sequenced. TCRdb keeps only in-frame clones here, not all; method: immunoSEQ multiplex PCR. The table records hundreds of thousands of clones, about an eighth of them present only once. Points from the study as a whole: Type 1 diabetes patients had TCRB CDR3s that were shorter (moderately but significantly so) in all four CD4+ subsets. There were fewer insertions and more deletions at the VDJ junctions of type 1 diabetes patients.

In regard to this clone: The antigen is not known.

Sorting of CD4+ naive, central memory, regulatory and stem cell-like memory cells was performed via CD45RO/CCR7/CD25/CD127/CD95/CD27. Sort purity for all populations was recorded as exceeding 98%. The sequenced sample was naive CD4+ T cells from blood. The TCR was taken from a man between 18 and 35 years old with type 1 diabetes.

CDR3 sequence reads: CASSGQGGDTQYF. The CDR3 nucleotides are TGTGCCAGCAGCGGGCAGGGGGGAGATACGCAGTATTTT. The chain combines TRBV9 with TRBJ2-3; a weak D match, TRBD1 (7 bases). The CDR3 consists of 13 residues. Per the germline V gene, CDR1 is SGDLS and CDR2 is YYNGEE. Trimming shortened V by 3 bases and J by 5 bases, and 10 bases separated the two germline ends.